This T cell receptor beta chain was recovered during a study of shared clonotypes between healthy human individuals. Overall study results and limits: Researchers sampled blood only, noting tissue repertoires likely differ. The expectation was that sequencing depth would affect clonotype sharing among donors. Represented diversity (both genetic and exposure-history) was limited by the small number of donors.

The repertoire was sequenced with immunoSEQ multiplex PCR; TCRdb's copy has only in-frame clones and lacks some. The top ten clones hold around 12% of a sample with approximately 470,000 clones, approximately 82% of them seen once. Regarding this clone: Its antigen is unknown.

The CDR3 sequence is 14 residues long. Germline V lookup: CDR1 SNHLY, CDR2 FYNNEI. J was trimmed by 3 bases and V by 6 bases; bases with no gene match: 7. Recent acute infections and vaccinations were absent in the healthy HIV-negative adult donors. This chain uses TRBV2 with TRBJ2-5; 7 positions match TRBD1. Sequenced input: PBMCs. The receptor was derived from a woman between 40 and 50 years old in good health. Some clones in this sample may be carry-over from other donors' samples. CDR3 bases: TGTGCCAGCAGCCGGGACAGAGCAAAAGAGACCCAGTACTTC. Its translation is CASSRDRAKETQYF.